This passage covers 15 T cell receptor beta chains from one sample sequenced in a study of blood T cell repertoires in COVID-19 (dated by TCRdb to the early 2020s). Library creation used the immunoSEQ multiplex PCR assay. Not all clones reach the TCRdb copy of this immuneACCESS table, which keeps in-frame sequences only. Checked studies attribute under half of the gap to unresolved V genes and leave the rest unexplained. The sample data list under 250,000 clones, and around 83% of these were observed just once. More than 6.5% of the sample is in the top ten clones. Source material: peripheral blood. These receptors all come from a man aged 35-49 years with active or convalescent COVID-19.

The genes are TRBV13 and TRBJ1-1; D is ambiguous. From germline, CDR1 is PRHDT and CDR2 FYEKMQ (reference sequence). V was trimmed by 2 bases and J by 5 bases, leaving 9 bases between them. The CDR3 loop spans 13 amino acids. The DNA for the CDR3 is TGTGCCAGCAGCTTACGACGGGTGACTGAAGCTTTCTTT. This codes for CASSLRRVTEAFF.

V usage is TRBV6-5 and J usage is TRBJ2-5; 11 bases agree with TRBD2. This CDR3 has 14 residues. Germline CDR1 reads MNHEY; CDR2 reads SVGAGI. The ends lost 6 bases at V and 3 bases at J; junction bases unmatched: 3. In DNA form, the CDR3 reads TGTGCCAGCAGGTTTAGCGGGGGGGAAGAGACCCAGTACTTC. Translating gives CASRFSGGEETQYF.

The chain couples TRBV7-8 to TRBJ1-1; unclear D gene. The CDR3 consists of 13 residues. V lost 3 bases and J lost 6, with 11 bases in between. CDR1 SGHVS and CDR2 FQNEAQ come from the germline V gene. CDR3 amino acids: CASSLEGRSEAFF. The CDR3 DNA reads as TGTGCCAGCAGCTTGGAGGGCAGGTCTGAAGCTTTCTTT. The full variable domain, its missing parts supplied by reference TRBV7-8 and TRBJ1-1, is GAGVSQSPRYKVAKRGQDVALRCDPISGHVSLFWYQQALGQGPEFLTYFQNEAQLDKSGLPSDRFFAERPEGSVSTLKIQRTQQEDSAVYLCASSLEGRSEAFFGQGTRLTVV.

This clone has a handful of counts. The DNA for the CDR3 is TGTGCCAGCTTTGCCGGCCCTCCCCGGGATGAGCAGTTCTTC. The encoded protein is CASFAGPPRDEQFF. The chain joins TRBV2 to TRBJ2-1, with no clear D. The CDR3 length is 14 residues. The germline V and J ends were trimmed by 8 bases and 8 bases, with 19 bases remaining between them. Germline assignment: CDR1 SNHLY and CDR2 FYNNEI.

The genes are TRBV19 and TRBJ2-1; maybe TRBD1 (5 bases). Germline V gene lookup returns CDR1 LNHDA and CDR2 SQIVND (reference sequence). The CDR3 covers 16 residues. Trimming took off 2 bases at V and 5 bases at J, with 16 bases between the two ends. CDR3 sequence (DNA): TGTGCCAGTAGTATACCGGGTGACAGAGCCAACAATGAGCAGTTCTTC. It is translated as CASSIPGDRANNEQFF.

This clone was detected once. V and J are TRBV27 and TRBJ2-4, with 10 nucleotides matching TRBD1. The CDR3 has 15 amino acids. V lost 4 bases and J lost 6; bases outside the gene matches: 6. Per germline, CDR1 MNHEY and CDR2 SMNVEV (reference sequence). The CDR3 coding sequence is TGTGCCAGCAGTTCGCCTCGGACAGGGGGAAACATTCAGTACTTC. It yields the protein CASSSPRTGGNIQYF.

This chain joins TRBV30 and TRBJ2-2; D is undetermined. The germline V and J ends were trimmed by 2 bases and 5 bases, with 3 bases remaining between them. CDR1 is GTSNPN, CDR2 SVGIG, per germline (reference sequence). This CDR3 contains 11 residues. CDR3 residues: CAWSLTGELFF. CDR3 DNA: TGTGCCTGGAGTTTAACCGGGGAGCTGTTTTTT. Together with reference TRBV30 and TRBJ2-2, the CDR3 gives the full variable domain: SQTIHQWPATLVQPVGSPLSLECTVEGTSNPNLYWYRQAAGRGLQLLFYSVGIGQISSEVPQNLSASRPQDRQFILSSKKLLLSDSGFYLCAWSLTGELFFGEGSRLTVL.

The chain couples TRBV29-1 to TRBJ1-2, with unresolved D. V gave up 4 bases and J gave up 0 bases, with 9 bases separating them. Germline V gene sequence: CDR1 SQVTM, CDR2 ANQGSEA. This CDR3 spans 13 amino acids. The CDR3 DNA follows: TGCAGCGTTGGCGGGATTTCTAACTATGGCTACACCTTC. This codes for CSVGGISNYGYTF. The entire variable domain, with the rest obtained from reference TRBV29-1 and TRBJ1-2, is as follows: SAVISQKPSRDICQRGTSLTIQCQVDSQVTMMFWYRQQPGQSLTLIATANQGSEATYESGFVIDKFPISRPNLTFSTLTVSNMSPEDSSIYLCSVGGISNYGYTFGSGTRLTVV.

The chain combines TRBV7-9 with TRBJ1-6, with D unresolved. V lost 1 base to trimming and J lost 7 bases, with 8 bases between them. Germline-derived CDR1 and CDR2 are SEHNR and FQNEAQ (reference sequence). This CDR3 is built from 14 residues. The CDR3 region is CASSLVRGNSPLHF. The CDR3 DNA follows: TGTGCCAGCAGCTTAGTTCGTGGCAATTCACCCCTCCACTTT.

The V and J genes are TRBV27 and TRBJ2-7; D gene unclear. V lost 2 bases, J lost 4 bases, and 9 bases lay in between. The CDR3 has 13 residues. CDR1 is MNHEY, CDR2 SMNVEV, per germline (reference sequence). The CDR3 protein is CASSLRLKYEQYF. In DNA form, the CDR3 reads TGTGCCAGCAGTTTACGACTGAAATACGAGCAGTACTTC.

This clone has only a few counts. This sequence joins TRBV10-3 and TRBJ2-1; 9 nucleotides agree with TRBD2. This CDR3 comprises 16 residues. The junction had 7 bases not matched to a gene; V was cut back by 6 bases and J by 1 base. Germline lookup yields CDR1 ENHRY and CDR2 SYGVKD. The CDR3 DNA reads TGTGCCATCAGCGGTAGCGGGGGACTATCCTACAATGAGCAGTTCTTC. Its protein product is CAISGSGGLSYNEQFF.

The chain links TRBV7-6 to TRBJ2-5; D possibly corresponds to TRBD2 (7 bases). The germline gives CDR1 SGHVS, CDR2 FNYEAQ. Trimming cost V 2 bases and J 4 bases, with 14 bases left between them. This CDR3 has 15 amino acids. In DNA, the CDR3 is TGTGCCAGCAGCTTAAATTCAGGGGAGGGAGAGACCCAGTACTTC. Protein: CASSLNSGEGETQYF.

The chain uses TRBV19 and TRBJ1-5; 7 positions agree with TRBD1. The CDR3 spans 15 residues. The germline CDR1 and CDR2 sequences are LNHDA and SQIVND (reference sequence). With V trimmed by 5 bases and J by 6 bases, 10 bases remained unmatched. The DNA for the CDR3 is TGTGCCAGTAGTGCATCGACAGGGTCTGGTCAGCCCCAGCATTTT. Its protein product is CASSASTGSGQPQHF.

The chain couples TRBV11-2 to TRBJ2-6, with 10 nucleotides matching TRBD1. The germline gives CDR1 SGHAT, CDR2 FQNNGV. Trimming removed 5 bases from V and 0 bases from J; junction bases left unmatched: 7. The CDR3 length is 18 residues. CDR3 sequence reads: CASSPRDRGASGANVLTF. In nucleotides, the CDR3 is TGTGCCAGCAGCCCCCGGGACAGGGGCGCCTCTGGGGCCAACGTCCTGACTTTC.

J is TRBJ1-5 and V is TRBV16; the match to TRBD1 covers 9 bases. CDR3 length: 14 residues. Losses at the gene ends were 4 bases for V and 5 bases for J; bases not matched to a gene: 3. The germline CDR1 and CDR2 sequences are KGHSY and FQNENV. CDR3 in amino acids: CASSPQGAYQPQHF. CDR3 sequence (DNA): TGTGCCAGCAGCCCACAGGGGGCATATCAGCCCCAGCATTTT. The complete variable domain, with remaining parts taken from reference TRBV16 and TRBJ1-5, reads GEEVAQTPKHLVRGEGQKAKLYCAPIKGHSYVFWYQQVLKNEFKFLISFQNENVFDETGMPKERFSAKCLPNSPCSLEIQATKLEDSAVYFCASSPQGAYQPQHFGDGTRLSIL.